One and the same sample provided the 32 T cell receptor beta chains below, sequenced in a study of metastatic and nonmetastatic thyroid tumors. TCRdb re-called the PCR reads through MiXCR. The sample shows roughly 55,000 clones, around 15% of them seen only once. All patients were untreated before thyroid surgery. Sequencing used blood. These receptors were taken from a male donor with papillary thyroid cancer or a benign thyroid nodule (not recorded which). Some clones in this sample may be carry-over from other donors' samples.

This clone was observed at least ten times. The chain combines TRBV9 with TRBJ2-6; weak D call: TRBD1 (5 bases). Germline CDR1 reads SGDLS; CDR2 reads YYNGEE. CDR3 length: 20 amino acids. Deletions cut 3 bases from V and 0 bases from J, with 22 bases between. CDR3 in amino acids: CASSEAGRQGILSGANVLTF. The CDR3 region has the DNA TGTGCCAGCAGCGAGGCAGGGCGGCAGGGAATCCTCTCTGGGGCCAACGTCCTGACTTTC.

This clone occurred many times. This rearrangement joins TRBV5-1 to TRBJ1-1, with unresolved D. In germline, CDR1 is SGHRS, CDR2 YFSETQ. Trimming shortened V by 0 bases and J by 8 bases, and 5 bases separated the two germline ends. The CDR3 is 11 amino acids. CDR3 residues: CASSLGREAFF. CDR3 DNA: TGCGCCAGCAGCTTGGGACGGGAAGCTTTCTTT.

This clone was observed at least ten times. This sequence joins TRBV7-3 and TRBJ2-3; the D gene is possibly TRBD2 (5 bases). V was cut by 1 base and J by 0 bases, with 5 bases left in between. This CDR3 spans 14 amino acids. CDR1 and CDR2 (germline): SGHTA, FQGTGA. The CDR3: CASSLSGSTDTQYF. Here the CDR3 DNA reads TGTGCCAGCAGCTTAAGCGGGAGCACAGATACGCAGTATTTT.

This clone was detected a few times. A junction end diverges from the germline sequence, so it may reflect a read error. J is TRBJ1-3 and V is TRBV6-1, with a tentative D call TRBD1 (6 bases). The germline V gene has CDR1 MNHNS and CDR2 SASEGT. The CDR3 loop spans 14 amino acids. CDR3 sequence reads: CANSVTGSGNTIYF. The DNA for the CDR3 is TGTGCCAACAGTGTAACAGGGAGTGGAAACACCATATATTTT.

The J gene is TRBJ1-2, the V gene TRBV12-3 or TRBV12-4, with D possibly TRBD1 on 6 matching bases. V lost 11 bases and J 8 bases, leaving 21 bases between the germline ends. The CDR3 has 13 residues. The CDR3 protein is CAGKENRAAGYTF. CDR3 sequence (DNA): TGTGCCGGCAAGGAGAACAGGGCGGCAGGCTACACCTTC.

This chain joins TRBV6-1 and TRBJ1-5, with D unresolved. Trimming stripped 1 base from V and 3 bases from J, with 7 bases between. Germline CDR1 and CDR2: MNHNS and SASEGT. The CDR3 runs to 14 residues. The CDR3 DNA reads TGTGCCAGCAGTGAAGGTGGCGTCAATCAGCCCCAGCATTTT. Translating gives CASSEGGVNQPQHF.

Many counts were recorded for this clone. The chain employs TRBV5-6 and TRBJ2-1; 7 bases align to TRBD2. Unmatched junction bases numbered 10, after V lost 3 bases and J lost 4 bases. This CDR3 is built from 16 residues. In germline, CDR1 is SGHDT, CDR2 YYEEEE. The CDR3 protein is CASSWEGLRPYNEQFF. The DNA for the CDR3 is TGTGCCAGCAGCTGGGAGGGGCTTAGGCCGTACAATGAGCAGTTCTTC.

This clone has ten or more counts. The chain employs TRBV7-8 and TRBJ2-2; tentatively, D is TRBD2 (5 bases). Germline CDR1 and CDR2: SGHVS and FQNEAQ. Trimming pared 0 bases from V and 11 bases from J, leaving 10 bases between. CDR3 length equals 13 residues. The chain's CDR3 is CASSLAGSFELFF. The CDR3 nucleotides read TGTGCCAGCAGCTTAGCGGGGAGTTTTGAGCTGTTTTTT.

The V call is TRBV20-1, the J call TRBJ1-5; 9 bases align to TRBD1. The germline gives CDR1 DFQATT, CDR2 SNEGSKA (reference sequence). Trimming cost V 4 bases and J 3 bases; bases outside gene matches: 16. This CDR3 is 18 amino acids long. CDR3 nucleotide sequence: TGCAGTGCTAAGGTCGGACAGGGGCAATCGCAATTCAATCAGCCCCAGCATTTT. This sequence encodes CSAKVGQGQSQFNQPQHF.

This clone was seen more than once but under ten times. A single base separates this from a much larger clone, so it may be a read error. The same CDR3 is also encoded by other DNA sequences in this sample. The chain employs TRBV12-3 or TRBV12-4 and TRBJ1-6; D not certain. The CDR3 spans 14 residues. As DNA, the CDR3 is TGTGCAAGCAGTTTGGGTGCAGGACTGTCACCCCTCCACTTT. This gives the protein CASSLGAGLSPLHF.

This clone was recorded a few times. The genes are TRBV24-1 and TRBJ2-7; tentatively, D is TRBD2 (7 bases). Germline V gene data show CDR1 as KGHDR and CDR2 as SFDVKD. Trimming stripped 9 bases from V and 1 base from J, with 21 bases between. This CDR3 is built from 16 residues. The CDR3 sequence is CATSPGGGHWSYEQYF. DNA for the CDR3: TGTGCCACCTCCCCCGGCGGGGGACACTGGTCCTACGAGCAGTACTTC.

This clone has ten or more counts. V and J are TRBV19 and TRBJ1-1; 7 bases agree with TRBD1. V was pared by 5 bases and J by 0 bases, with 3 bases of the junction left unmatched. The CDR3 covers 14 residues. Per the germline V gene, CDR1 is LNHDA and CDR2 is SQIVND (reference sequence). The CDR3 protein is CASSVGQVNTEAFF. The DNA for the CDR3 is TGTGCCAGTAGTGTCGGACAGGTGAACACTGAAGCTTTCTTT.

This clone occurred many times. The chain employs TRBV6-4 and TRBJ2-2, with D perhaps being TRBD1 or TRBD2 (6 bases each). The CDR3 is 14 residues long. Germline CDR1 and CDR2: MRHNA and SNTAGT. The V and J ends lost 3 bases and 6 bases respectively, with 11 bases between them. CDR3 DNA: TGTGCCAGCAGTGAGGAGGGGGATGCCGGGGAGCTGTTTTTT. Its protein is CASSEEGDAGELFF.

Many counts were recorded for this clone. The chain couples TRBV28 to TRBJ2-7; TRBD1 matches 7 bases. The CDR3 is 13 residues long. The germline CDR1 and CDR2 sequences are MDHEN and SYDVKM. J gave up 0 bases and V 5 bases, and 1 base lay outside the gene matches. CDR3 loop: CASSRDSSYEQYF. As DNA, the CDR3 is TGTGCCAGCAGTCGGGACAGCTCCTACGAGCAGTACTTC.

This clone was counted ten times or more. The chain recombines TRBV13 with TRBJ2-1, with D perhaps matching TRBD1 or TRBD2 (5 bases each). V gave up 5 bases and J gave up 6 bases, with 11 bases separating them. This CDR3 region has 13 residues. Germline CDR1 reads PRHDT; CDR2 reads FYEKMQ (reference sequence). The CDR3 here is CASSPFGTNEQFF. DNA of the CDR3: TGTGCCAGCAGCCCCTTCGGGACCAATGAGCAGTTCTTC. Looking up the rest from reference TRBV13 and TRBJ2-1 gives the full variable domain: AAGVIQSPRHLIKEKRETATLKCYPIPRHDTVYWYQQGPGQDPQFLISFYEKMQSDKGSIPDRFSAQQFSDYHSELNMSSLELGDSALYFCASSPFGTNEQFFGPGTRLTVL.

This clone was picked up many times. In DNA, the CDR3 is TGTGCCAGCAGCAAATTCAAGAGCACAGGGGCTGAAGCTTTCTTT. Its translation is CASSKFKSTGAEAFF. V gene TRBV9 combines with J gene TRBJ1-1; 7 bases agree with TRBD1. Trimming at V came to 4 bases and at J to 6 bases, leaving 12 bases not matched to a gene. The CDR3 is 15 residues long. Germline assignment: CDR1 SGDLS and CDR2 YYNGEE.

This clone appeared many times. V is TRBV5-1 and J is TRBJ2-5; possible D gene TRBD2, 6 bases. V was trimmed by 3 bases and J by 7 bases, leaving 16 bases between them. CDR3 length equals 14 residues. The germline CDR1 and CDR2 sequences are SGHRS and YFSETQ. This CDR3 reads CASSSREPGGTQYF. DNA for the CDR3: TGCGCCAGCAGCTCCCGAGAGCCCGGGGGGACCCAGTACTTC.

There are many counts of this clone. This chain joins TRBV20-1 and TRBJ2-2; 7 bases align to TRBD2. CDR1 is DFQATT, CDR2 SNEGSKA, per germline (reference sequence). The J segment lost 6 bases and the V segment lost 3 bases, leaving 10 bases of the junction unmatched. CDR3 length equals 15 residues. The CDR3 is CSARALAAPAGELFF. CDR3 DNA sequence: TGCAGTGCTAGGGCGCTAGCGGCACCCGCCGGGGAGCTGTTTTTT.

Concerning this clone itself: A read error may be the cause here, since a much bigger clone is one base away. The CDR3 is CASSGEVWLAYTYNEQFF. Here the CDR3 DNA reads TGTGCCAGCAGCGGCGAGGTGTGGCTAGCGTATACCTACAATGAGCAGTTCTTC. The genes are TRBV11-1 and TRBJ2-1, with a possible D match to TRBD2 (6 bases). The CDR3 runs 18 residues. Germline V gene lookup returns CDR1 SGHAT and CDR2 FQDESV (reference sequence). Between the trimmed V and J ends, which lost 5 bases and 2 bases, there was a span of 22 bases.

The table lists this clone with many counts. The J gene is TRBJ2-3, the V gene TRBV15; D is undetermined. The V end lost 1 base, the J end lost 0 bases, and 5 bases lay between the germline ends. CDR3 size: 14 residues. The V gene's germline CDR1 is LNHNV and CDR2 YYDKDF (reference sequence). This CDR3 reads CATSRGDSTDTQYF. The CDR3, as DNA: TGTGCCACCAGCAGAGGCGACAGCACAGATACGCAGTATTTT.

As for this clone: It may be a read error: a sequence one base away is much more abundant. Other DNA sequences in the same sample also yield this CDR3. This rearrangement joins TRBV9 to TRBJ2-3; D is perhaps TRBD1 or TRBD2 (5 bases each). Trimming took off 7 bases at V and 2 bases at J, with 20 bases between the two ends. CDR1 and CDR2 (germline): SGDLS, YYNGEE. The CDR3 covers 16 residues. DNA of the CDR3: TGTGCCAGCTCGAGGGACCACAGGCACGACACAGATACGCAGTATTTT. This encodes CASSRDHRHDTDTQYF.

This clone was picked up many times. This chain links TRBV6-2 or TRBV6-3 with TRBJ2-7, with 11 bases matching TRBD2. From germline, CDR1 is MNHEY and CDR2 SVGEGT. This CDR3 spans 14 amino acids. J was trimmed by 9 bases and V by 6 bases; bases with no gene match: 10. CDR3 protein: CASSPEGTSGRQYV. The CDR3, as DNA: TGTGCCAGCAGCCCCGAGGGCACTAGCGGGAGGCAGTACGTC.

At least ten counts were recorded for this clone. The V gene is TRBV11-2, the J gene TRBJ2-7, with 8 bases aligning to TRBD1. Per germline, CDR1 SGHAT and CDR2 FQNNGV. This CDR3 is built from 17 residues. V lost 2 bases to trimming and J lost 4 bases; unmatched junction nucleotides: 13. The CDR3 loop reads CASSLSHGTGVTYEQYF. The CDR3 nucleotides read TGTGCCAGCAGCTTATCTCACGGGACAGGAGTTACTTACGAGCAGTACTTC.

This clone was counted ten times or more. The V call is TRBV20-1, the J call TRBJ2-3; 7 bases line up with TRBD2. V shed 5 bases, J shed 2 bases, and the junction held 19 bases outside the gene matches. CDR3 size: 18 residues. Germline V gene sequence: CDR1 DFQATT, CDR2 SNEGSKA (reference sequence). CDR3 DNA: TGCAGTGCTCGCCGGGGGGAGAGGTTTTCCTTACCCACAGATACGCAGTATTTT. Protein sequence: CSARRGERFSLPTDTQYF.

This clone was detected many times. The CDR3 loop is CASRSPQGTLDEQYF. The CDR3 DNA reads TGTGCCAGCAGATCCCCACAGGGAACCCTCGACGAGCAGTACTTC. The chain has TRBV28 and TRBJ2-7, with D perhaps TRBD1 (6 bases). Germline assignment: CDR1 MDHEN and CDR2 SYDVKM. The CDR3 consists of 15 residues. V lost 6 bases and J 5 bases, leaving 20 bases between the germline ends.

In this sample, this clone turned up many times. This chain connects TRBV5-4 to TRBJ2-7, with D maybe TRBD1 (5 bases). CDR3 length: 13 amino acids. V was trimmed by 0 bases and J by 1 base, leaving 5 bases between them. Germline values: CDR1 SGHNT, CDR2 YYREEE (reference sequence). The DNA for the CDR3 is TGTGCCAGCAGCTTGGCAGGGTCCTACGAGCAGTACTTC. It codes for CASSLAGSYEQYF.

This clone has at least ten counts. The genes are TRBV5-1 and TRBJ1-1, with TRBD1 matching 7 bases. Germline V gene sequence: CDR1 SGHRS, CDR2 YFSETQ. The V segment lost 1 base and the J segment 0 bases; nucleotides outside the gene matches: 9. The CDR3 extends over 17 amino acids. The CDR3 DNA reads as TGCGCCAGCAGCTTGCCTCGGACAGGCAAGATGAACACTGAAGCTTTCTTT. It encodes CASSLPRTGKMNTEAFF.

This clone has at least ten counts. The chain links TRBV25-1 to TRBJ2-2; TRBD1 aligns across 7 bases. The CDR3 has 14 residues. V lost 7 bases and J lost 7; bases outside the gene matches: 9. Germline CDR1 reads MGHDK; CDR2 reads SYGVNS. Written as DNA, the CDR3 is TGTGCCAGCATCCGAGGACCAGGGGGCGGGGAGCTGTTTTTT. This encodes CASIRGPGGGELFF. The entire variable domain, with the rest obtained from reference TRBV25-1 and TRBJ2-2, is as follows: EADIYQTPRYLVIGTGKKITLECSQTMGHDKMYWYQQDPGMELHLIHYSYGVNSTEKGDLSSESTVSRIRTEHFPLTLESARPSHTSQYLCASIRGPGGGELFFGEGSRLTVL.

This clone showed up many times. V gene TRBV9 combines with J gene TRBJ2-2, with 10 bases identical to TRBD1. V dropped 4 bases and J dropped 3; count of bases not matched to a gene: 6. Germline V gene lookup returns CDR1 SGDLS and CDR2 YYNGEE. This CDR3 has 16 residues. CDR3 sequence reads: CASSRRGQGYTGELFF. CDR3 nucleotide sequence: TGTGCCAGCAGCCGCAGGGGACAGGGGTACACCGGGGAGCTGTTTTTT.

In its sample, this clone was seen many times. The chain uses TRBV29-1 and TRBJ1-2, with D possibly being TRBD1 (5 bases). Germline CDR1 and CDR2: SQVTM and ANQGSEA. V dropped 0 bases and J dropped 7 bases, with 15 bases sitting between them. The CDR3 extends over 14 amino acids. CDR3 loop: CSVEDRGGVGGYTF. For the CDR3, the DNA is TGCAGCGTTGAAGATAGGGGAGGGGTTGGTGGCTACACCTTC.

The chain recombines TRBV9 with TRBJ2-1; 13 nucleotides align to TRBD2. V was pared by 4 bases and J by 7 bases, with 5 bases of the junction left unmatched. The CDR3 covers 15 residues. Germline lookup yields CDR1 SGDLS and CDR2 YYNGEE. CDR3 nucleotides: TGTGCCAGCAGCCGGACTAGCGGGAGTATGAATGAGCAGTTCTTC. Translating gives CASSRTSGSMNEQFF.

The sample holds a few counts of this clone. One base away lies a much larger clone, so this may be a sequencing read error. The chain recombines TRBV15 with TRBJ2-3; the D call may be TRBD1 or TRBD2 (5 bases each). Per the germline V gene, CDR1 is LNHNV and CDR2 is YYDKDF (reference sequence). This CDR3 region has 16 residues. V was shortened by 1 base and J by 4 bases, with 15 bases between the two germline ends. The CDR3 nucleotides are TGTGCCACCAGCAGAGGGGGCGGGTGCGAGGCAGATACGCAGTATTTT. Encoded protein: CATSRGGGCEADTQYF.